Detailed here is one T cell receptor beta chain. What it recognizes is unknown. Profiled with immunoSEQ multiplex PCR; TCRdb holds only in-frame clones, not every one. This sample has tens of thousands of clones, with approximately 90% found just once. The sample originates from a study of T cell responses to AZD1222 COVID-19 vaccine. Turning to the study itself: Investigators merged groups given second doses at roughly 4 or roughly 12 weeks. Findings and caveats of the study: Every sample of the repertoires postdated the peak T cell response. CD4 TCRs associated with vaccination spanned spike, dominating at 160-218 and 743-854.

The V gene's germline CDR1 is MNHNS and CDR2 SASEGT. The V gene end was trimmed by 0 bases and the J gene end by 4 bases; junction bases not matched to a gene: 9. This CDR3 is built from 18 residues. This clonotype was obtained from an adult in good health. The sequencing used peripheral blood, collected on day 0 of AZD1222 vaccination. This chain uses TRBV6-1 with TRBJ2-7; TRBD2 agrees at 13 bases. CDR3 residues: CASSEASGRLAGGYEQYF. The CDR3 DNA reads as TGTGCCAGCAGTGAAGCCTCGGGACGACTAGCGGGGGGTTACGAGCAGTACTTC.